This T cell receptor beta chain was captured by sequencing in a study of blood T cell repertoires in COVID-19. About the research overall: Acute and convalescent COVID-19 specimens originated in the United States, Italy and Spain.

Using immunoSEQ multiplex PCR, the repertoire was profiled, and TCRdb retains in-frame clones only, with some absent. The repertoire consists of 100,000 to 150,000 clones, with approximately 90% occurring once and the leading ten covering 2% to 2.5%. Trimming stripped 1 base from V and 9 bases from J, with 14 bases between. Per germline, CDR1 SGHRS and CDR2 YFSETQ. The CDR3 is made up of 14 amino acids. This receptor was obtained from a woman aged 50 to 65 with acute or convalescent COVID-19. This chain uses TRBV5-1 with TRBJ2-1; D gene uncertain. The sample consisted of peripheral blood. CDR3 in amino acids: CASSLPASISEQFF. CDR3 nucleotide sequence: TGCGCCAGCAGCTTGCCGGCTAGTATTTCTGAGCAGTTCTTC.